Given below is one T cell receptor beta chain in context. As yet, its antigen is unknown. The sample comes from a study of T cell responses to AZD1222 COVID-19 vaccine. Study observations and caveats: No repertoire was sampled before or during the peak T cell response, only after it.

V gave up 2 bases and J gave up 4 bases, with 8 bases separating them. The CDR3 is 13 residues long. Repertoires were generated with immunoSEQ multiplex PCR, while TCRdb's copy carries only in-frame clones and drops some. The table includes around 99,000 clones, approximately 88% detected once. The sample consisted of peripheral blood, taken on day 0 of MenACWY control vaccination. This receptor was identified in an adult in good health. V is TRBV12-3 or TRBV12-4 and J is TRBJ1-1; D gene ambiguous. CDR3 residues: CASSLQDSTEAFF. The CDR3 DNA reads TGTGCCAGCAGTTTACAGGATTCCACTGAAGCTTTCTTT.